The 2 T cell receptor beta chains presented below share a single source sample, sequenced in a study of identical twins. A single record per CDR3 protein comes from TCRdb applying MiXCR to the 5' RACE reads. Among about 720,000 distinct CDR3 sequences, about 20% were seen once, and the ten largest hold less than 15%. The same data also went into a second study, on T cells expressing NK-cell markers.

Sequencing was done on a sample of PBMCs. Every receptor here comes from a woman aged 18-29 years in good health.

At least ten counts were recorded for this clonotype. This sequence joins TRBV6-5 and TRBJ1-5; 7 bases are a match to TRBD1. J was trimmed by 7 bases and V by 6 bases; bases with no gene match: 3. CDR3 length: 12 amino acids. Germline lookup yields CDR1 MNHEY and CDR2 SVGAGI. DNA for the CDR3: TGTGCCAGCAGGACAGGGTTCCAGCCCCAGCATTTT. Its protein is CASRTGFQPQHF.

The table lists this clonotype with a few counts. The chain joins TRBV27 to TRBJ1-1, with 8 nucleotides matching TRBD1. The CDR3 has 15 residues. J gave up 4 bases and V 2 bases, and 6 bases lay outside the gene matches. Per germline, CDR1 MNHEY and CDR2 SMNVEV (reference sequence). The CDR3 DNA sequence: TGTGCCAGCAGTTTAACCAGGGGGCGTCTCACTGAAGCTTTCTTT. Translation gives CASSLTRGRLTEAFF.